This TCR beta chain was profiled in a study of tumor and adjacent non-tumor tissue in lung cancer. Study-wide findings and caveats: Top 100 clones took a larger repertoire share in normal lung.

The library came from three nested PCR rounds adapted from ARM-PCR protocols. TCRdb re-derived calls from the multiplex PCR reads in MiXCR, one entry per CDR3 protein. The data show about 86,000 distinct CDR3 sequences, with 76% seen just once and 20% to 25% held by the top ten. Concerning this clonotype: Its antigen is unknown.

Germline V CDR1 and CDR2: SGHAT, FQNNGV. The CDR3 extends over 15 amino acids. The template was RNA from unsorted bulk tissue. More than 3 cm separated this lung sample from the edge of the tumor. V gene TRBV11-2 combines with J gene TRBJ1-3; D is ambiguous. The source is a woman aged 45-59 years with non-small cell lung cancer. The sample consisted of distant non-tumor lung tissue. The CDR3 loop reads CVGSSGMNSGNTIYF. The DNA for the CDR3 is TGTGTCGGCAGCTCAGGCATGAACTCTGGAAACACCATATATTTT. Complete variable domain (other parts from reference TRBV11-2 and TRBJ1-3): EAGVAQSPRYKIIEKRQSVAFWCNPISGHATLYWYQQILGQGPKLLIQFQNNGVVDDSQLPKDRFSAERLKGVDSTLKIQPAKLEDSAVYLCVGSSGMNSGNTIYFGEGSWLTVV.